The rows below give T cell receptor beta chains drawn from one sample of a study of PD-1 blockade in classical Hodgkin lymphoma. Using immunoSEQ multiplex PCR, the repertoire was profiled, and TCRdb retains in-frame clones only, with some absent. The table has some 90,000 clones, over 80% seen once. This specimen consisted of peripheral blood mononuclear cells (PBMCs), obtained before the fourth cycle of nivolumab. These receptors all come from a human donor with classical Hodgkin lymphoma. Each CDR3 is given with its conserved first and last residue. The D gene is left open where the match is weak. Clone size appears in some rows only: once, few, many, or a class for an expanded clone.

TRBD2	TRBV28	.	TRBJ2-7	CASRTLAPEQYF	TGTGCCAGCAGGACACTAGCGCCCGAGCAGTACTTC
.	TRBV7-2	.	TRBJ1-1	CASSLGLGPNTEAFF	TGTGCCAGCAGCTTAGGTCTGGGCCCGAACACTGAAGCTTTCTTT
.	TRBV18	.	TRBJ2-5	CASSLERLNRVETQYF	TGTGCCAGCTCACTAGAAAGACTTAACAGGGTGGAGACCCAGTACTTC
TRBD2	TRBV7-8	.	TRBJ2-7	CASSLSTSGSYEQYF	TGTGCCAGCAGCCTCAGTACTAGCGGCTCCTACGAGCAGTACTTC
.	TRBV14	.	TRBJ2-7	CASSPAGARSYEQYF	TGTGCCAGCAGCCCGGCGGGGGCGCGCTCCTACGAGCAGTACTTC
TRBD2	TRBV4-2	.	TRBJ2-7	CASSQAGGSYEQYF	TGTGCCAGCAGCCAAGCGGGAGGCTCCTACGAGCAGTACTTC
.	TRBV5-1	once	TRBJ2-5	CASSLTRETQYF	TGCGCCAGCAGCTTAACCCGAGAGACCCAGTACTTC
TRBD2	TRBV2	.	TRBJ2-2	CASDPGLAGPTGELFF	TGTGCCAGCGACCCGGGACTAGCGGGGCCCACCGGGGAGCTGTTTTTT
TRBD1	TRBV5-6	.	TRBJ1-1	CASSAGQVEAFF	TGTGCCAGCAGCGCGGGACAGGTTGAAGCTTTCTTT
.	TRBV7-9	.	TRBJ1-1	CASSLVWGSEAFF	TGTGCCAGCAGCTTAGTGTGGGGCTCTGAAGCTTTCTTT
.	TRBV15	.	TRBJ2-3	CATSRDVDTQYF	TGTGCCACCAGCAGAGACGTAGATACGCAGTATTTT
.	TRBV18	.	TRBJ2-5	CASSPDREETQYF	TGTGCCAGCTCCCCTGATCGGGAAGAGACCCAGTACTTC
.	TRBV19	.	TRBJ2-2	CASSMLGANTGELFF	TGTGCCAGTAGTATGTTGGGGGCGAACACCGGGGAGCTGTTTTTT
.	TRBV2	.	TRBJ2-5	CASSQEGGGETQYF	TGTGCCAGCAGCCAAGAGGGGGGCGGGGAGACCCAGTACTTC
.	TRBV10-3	once	TRBJ1-1	CAITRERGTEAFF	TGTGCCATCACCCGCGAGAGGGGCACTGAAGCTTTCTTT
.	TRBV27	.	TRBJ2-7	CASSLRATSKSLEQYF	TGTGCCAGCAGTTTACGCGCAACTTCAAAGAGCCTCGAGCAGTACTTC
TRBD1	TRBV28	.	TRBJ1-2	CASSAPERGPGYTF	TGTGCCAGCAGTGCCCCCGAGAGGGGGCCAGGCTACACCTTC
TRBD1	TRBV29-1	few	TRBJ1-1	CSVGDSEAFF	TGCAGCGTGGGGGACAGTGAAGCTTTCTTT
.	TRBV7-2	.	TRBJ2-7	CASSVDRSYEQYF	TGTGCCAGCAGCGTCGACCGCTCCTACGAGCAGTACTTC
TRBD1	TRBV5-1	once	TRBJ1-1	CASSEQGISGRWDTNTEAFF	TGCGCCAGCAGCGAACAGGGGATCTCTGGACGATGGGATACGAACACTGAAGCTTTCTTT
.	TRBV2	.	TRBJ1-5	CASRRGGNQPQHF	TGTGCCAGCAGGCGGGGGGGCAATCAGCCCCAGCATTTT
.	TRBV5-1	.	TRBJ2-3	CASSYRSTDTQYF	TGCGCCAGCAGCTATAGAAGCACAGATACGCAGTATTTT
.	TRBV5-1	.	TRBJ2-1	CASSLASEGNEQFF	TGCGCCAGCAGCTTGGCGAGTGAGGGCAATGAGCAGTTCTTC
TRBD1	TRBV10-3	.	TRBJ1-4	CAISDATGQGEKLFF	TGTGCCATCAGTGACGCCACCGGACAGGGGGAAAAACTGTTTTTT
TRBD2	TRBV6-5	.	TRBJ2-3	CAASAGEGDTQYF	TGTGCCGCCTCTGCGGGAGAGGGAGATACGCAGTATTTT
.	TRBV28	.	TRBJ2-3	CASSRGRGSGDTQYF	TGTGCCAGCAGTCGAGGCCGAGGGTCTGGAGATACGCAGTATTTT
.	TRBV10-3	.	TRBJ1-4	CAISGQTNEKLFF	TGTGCCATCTCGGGGCAGACTAATGAAAAACTGTTTTTT